The subject of this entry is one T cell receptor (beta chain). Its antigen is not known. Trimming took off 5 bases at V and 3 bases at J, with 13 bases between the two ends. The germline V gene has CDR1 MNHEY and CDR2 SVGAGI. The CDR3 is made up of 14 amino acids. This entry is derived from a study of cytomegalovirus exposure and HLA in healthy donors. In the study overall: An earlier analysis identified fewer than 130 million unique TCR beta sequences in about 200 million T cells. General study points: It was in a later analysis that TCR association rates were seen to vary by HLA locus, highest for DRB1 and lowest for HLA-C. TRBV6-2, TRBV6-3 and other indistinguishable V segments were excluded.

13 Jbeta primers and 60 Vbeta primers were used for the PCR. Sequenced by immunoSEQ multiplex PCR; TCRdb stores in-frame clones only, minus some. The sample contains under 150,000 clones, around 82% of which appear only once. Input material: PBMCs. This TCR was recovered from a woman younger than 45 in good health and CMV-seropositive. The rearrangement uses TRBV6-5 and TRBJ1-1; TRBD1 might be the D (5 bases). Written as DNA, the CDR3 is TGTGCCAGCAGTCCACAGACAGCCTACACTGAAGCTTTCTTT. Amino acids: CASSPQTAYTEAFF.